The 24 T cell receptor beta chains given below trace back to one sample, sequenced in a study of T cells in Graves' hyperthyroidism and ophthalmopathy. The source material, RNA transcripts, was used to amplify TCR beta CDR3 regions. Using the HTBI primer set, a first-round RT-PCR was run on the TCR CDR3. MiXCR was run by TCRdb on the multiplex PCR reads, yielding one entry per CDR3 protein. Of 370,000 or so distinct CDR3 sequences detected, approximately 25% appear once; the ten largest clones hold around 70%. Sequencing used blood. The receptors stem from a man aged 50 or older with Graves' hyperthyroidism.

This clonotype was observed many times. The gene calls are TRBV2 and TRBJ2-1; D may be TRBD1 (5 bases). Germline V gene data show CDR1 as SNHLY and CDR2 as FYNNEI. V shed 6 bases and J shed 8 bases, with 14 bases lying between them. This CDR3 is 13 amino acids long. Here the CDR3 DNA reads TGTGCCAGCAGGAGACCTGGGGCCGATGAGCAGTTCTTC. Its protein product is CASRRPGADEQFF.

There are a few counts of this clonotype. The rearrangement uses TRBV2 and TRBJ1-5, with D maybe TRBD1 (6 bases). The CDR3 loop spans 12 amino acids. Germline V gives CDR1 SNHLY, CDR2 FYNNEI. The V gene lost 7 bases and the J gene lost 7 bases, with 11 bases spanning the gap. CDR3: CASNEGTQPQHF. The CDR3 bases are TGTGCCAGCAACGAGGGGACACAGCCCCAGCATTTT.

This clonotype was seen a few times. The rearrangement joins TRBV7-8 to TRBJ1-6; the D gene is possibly TRBD1 (6 bases). V lost 2 bases to trimming and J lost 6 bases, with 11 bases between them. The CDR3 is made up of 15 amino acids. Germline CDR1 reads SGHVS; CDR2 reads FQNEAQ. Written as DNA, the CDR3 is TGTGCCAGCAGCTTAAACAGGGCTGGTAATTCACCCCTCCACTTT. Its translation: CASSLNRAGNSPLHF.

This rearrangement joins TRBV6-1 to TRBJ1-5; a possible D gene is TRBD1 (5 bases). Between the trimmed V and J ends, which lost 6 bases and 4 bases, there was a span of 16 bases. Germline V lookup: CDR1 MNHNS, CDR2 SASEGT. The CDR3 totals 15 residues. The CDR3 coding sequence is TGTGCCAGCAGGGATCCGGGACGGATTAATCAGCCCCAGCATTTT. As protein: CASRDPGRINQPQHF.

In this sample, this clonotype turned up many times. The chain links TRBV28 to TRBJ1-1; 8 positions agree with TRBD1. The CDR3 runs to 12 residues. Germline lookup yields CDR1 MDHEN and CDR2 SYDVKM. V shed 7 bases, J shed 8 bases, and the junction held 6 bases outside the gene matches. CDR3 sequence: CASTTGGLEAFF. DNA of the CDR3: TGTGCCAGCACCACAGGGGGGTTAGAAGCTTTCTTT.

In the case of this clonotype: One junction end disagrees with the germline gene, perhaps due to a read error. The chain couples TRBV28 to TRBJ2-2; no reliable D call. From germline, CDR1 is MDHEN and CDR2 SYDVKM. The CDR3 loop spans 15 amino acids. Here the CDR3 reads CAISESVGLSGELFF. In nucleotides, the CDR3 is TGTGCCATCAGTGAGTCGGTGGGCCTCAGCGGGGAGCTGTTTTTT.

The chain joins TRBV3-1 to TRBJ2-7, with 7 bases identical to TRBD2. This CDR3 comprises 16 residues. Germline V gives CDR1 LGHDT, CDR2 YNNKEL (reference sequence). V shed 3 bases, J shed 4 bases, and the junction held 12 bases outside the gene matches. For the CDR3, the DNA is TGTGCCAGCAGCCAGTTCGCGGGAGTCGCTGATTACGAGCAGTACTTC. Translating it yields CASSQFAGVADYEQYF.

CDR3 nucleotide sequence: TGTGCCAGCAGTTACAGCGGGACAGTCTATGGCTACACCTTC. Protein: CASSYSGTVYGYTF. V is TRBV6-5 and J is TRBJ1-2; 7 bases are shared with TRBD1. From germline, CDR1 is MNHEY and CDR2 SVGAGI. J was trimmed by 4 bases and V by 2 bases; bases with no gene match: 4. The CDR3 sequence is 14 residues long.

V usage is TRBV19 and J usage is TRBJ2-5; the match to TRBD2 covers 10 bases. The CDR3 runs to 17 residues. V lost 1 base, J lost 4 bases, and 9 bases stayed unmatched. CDR1 LNHDA and CDR2 SQIVND come from the germline V gene (reference sequence). As DNA, the CDR3 is TGTGCCAGTAGTATAGCAGCTGAGGAGCGGGAGGGAGAGACCCAGTACTTC. It yields the protein CASSIAAEEREGETQYF.

The chain joins TRBV10-2 to TRBJ1-5; maybe TRBD1 (5 bases). The V gene's germline CDR1 is WSHSY and CDR2 SAAADI. The V gene lost 2 bases and the J gene lost 0 bases, with 8 bases spanning the gap. The length of the CDR3 is 15 residues. The CDR3 bases are TGCGCCAGCAGTGAGGGACATCATAGCAATCAGCCCCAGCATTTT. It yields the protein CASSEGHHSNQPQHF.

The rearrangement links TRBV30 to TRBJ2-2; D is perhaps TRBD1 (6 bases). The length of the CDR3 is 15 residues. Trimming shortened V by 3 bases and J by 8 bases, and 19 bases separated the two germline ends. CDR1 and CDR2 (germline): GTSNPN, SVGIG (reference sequence). CDR3 nucleotides: TGTGCCTGGAGCCCCGGGGAACAGGGTCGGGGGGAGCTGTTTTTT. Its translation is CAWSPGEQGRGELFF.

The chain uses TRBV7-9 and TRBJ2-1, with TRBD2 identical over 10 bases. This CDR3 is built from 15 residues. Germline CDR1 reads SEHNR; CDR2 reads FQNEAQ (reference sequence). After removal of 6 bases from V and 9 bases from J, the junction contained 11 bases not matched to a gene. Here the CDR3 DNA reads TGTGCCAGCAGTTCCGGGACTAGCGCCCGGGGTGAGCAGTTCTTC. This codes for CASSSGTSARGEQFF. Variable domain in full (rest from reference TRBV7-9 and TRBJ2-1): DTGVSQNPRHKITKRGQNVTFRCDPISEHNRLYWYRQTLGQGPEFLTYFQNEAQLEKSRLLSDRFSAERPKGSFSTLEIQRTEQGDSAMYLCASSSGTSARGEQFFGPGTRLTVL.

In its sample, this clonotype was seen many times. V is TRBV18 and J is TRBJ1-1, with 7 nucleotides matching TRBD1. Trimming at V came to 0 bases and at J to 4 bases, leaving 2 bases not matched to a gene. This CDR3 has 14 amino acids. Germline V gives CDR1 KGHSH, CDR2 LQKENI. This CDR3 reads CASSPPGQITEAFF. The CDR3 DNA is TGTGCCAGCTCACCACCGGGACAGATCACTGAAGCTTTCTTT.

This clonotype was picked up many times. J is TRBJ1-1 and V is TRBV2, with D perhaps matching TRBD1 (5 bases). Germline CDR1 SNHLY, CDR2 FYNNEI. V was shortened by 3 bases and J by 1 base, with 12 bases between the two germline ends. CDR3 length: 15 amino acids. The CDR3 is CASSELGHSNTEAFF. The CDR3 coding sequence is TGTGCCAGCAGTGAGCTCGGACACTCGAACACTGAAGCTTTCTTT.

This clonotype was counted only a few times. This rearrangement joins TRBV12-5 to TRBJ2-1; 8 bases are a match to TRBD1. The germline CDR1 and CDR2 sequences are LGHNT and FRNRAP. The V and J ends lost 1 base and 9 bases, in that order; junction bases with no gene match: 8. CDR3 length: 15 amino acids. In DNA form, the CDR3 reads TGTGCTAGTGGTTTGGGAGGACAGGGTAAGGGTGAGCAGTTCTTC. Its translation is CASGLGGQGKGEQFF.

This chain joins TRBV2 and TRBJ1-5, with 8 bases aligning to TRBD1. Looked up from germline, CDR1 is SNHLY and CDR2 is FYNNEI. V gave up 4 bases and J gave up 5 bases; unmatched junction bases: 4. This CDR3 has 14 amino acids. The CDR3 loop is CASSAQGGYQPQHF. DNA of the CDR3: TGTGCCAGCAGTGCACAGGGGGGTTATCAGCCCCAGCATTTT.

V is TRBV5-4 and J is TRBJ2-5; 9 nucleotides match TRBD1. The ends lost 3 bases at V and 9 bases at J; junction bases unmatched: 9. From germline, CDR1 is SGHNT and CDR2 YYREEE (reference sequence). The CDR3 runs 14 residues. In nucleotides, the CDR3 is TGTGCCAGCAGCTCGGGGACAGGGTTGGGTTCCCAGTACTTC. Its translation: CASSSGTGLGSQYF.

This clonotype was seen only a few times. The J gene is TRBJ1-2, the V gene TRBV14, with D possibly TRBD1 on 5 matching bases. Between the trimmed V and J ends, which lost 4 bases and 4 bases, there was a span of 16 bases. CDR1 is SGHDN, CDR2 FVKESK, per germline. This CDR3 spans 15 amino acids. This CDR3 is CASSLSIGGGYGYTF. The CDR3, as DNA: TGTGCCAGCAGCCTCTCCATAGGCGGGGGCTATGGCTACACCTTC.

The rearrangement uses TRBV19 and TRBJ2-1; D might be TRBD2 (6 bases). In germline, CDR1 is LNHDA, CDR2 SQIVND (reference sequence). Deletions cut 3 bases from V and 4 bases from J, with 10 bases between. The CDR3 is made up of 14 amino acids. The CDR3 reads CASSMGGKYNEQFF. The CDR3 DNA reads TGTGCCAGTAGTATGGGCGGGAAATACAATGAGCAGTTCTTC.

Concerning this clonotype itself: A junction boundary mismatches the germline segment, possibly from a read error. The chain links TRBV6-9 to TRBJ2-2; D unresolved. CDR3 length: 14 amino acids. Germline CDR1 is MNHGY and CDR2 is SVAAGI. CDR3 coding DNA: TGCGCCAGCCGGGCAGCCGAGGACACCGGGGAGCTGTTTTTT. This sequence encodes CASRAAEDTGELFF.

V gene TRBV7-6 combines with J gene TRBJ2-2; D might be TRBD2 (6 bases). The CDR3 covers 16 residues. V lost 1 base and J 3 bases, leaving 12 bases between the germline ends. Germline loops: CDR1 SGHVS, CDR2 FNYEAQ. The CDR3 region is CASSLVTREHTGELFF. In DNA form, the CDR3 reads TGTGCCAGCAGCTTAGTCACGCGGGAACACACCGGGGAGCTGTTTTTT.

This rearrangement joins TRBV20-1 to TRBJ2-1; tentative D call: TRBD2 (6 bases). The CDR3 consists of 15 residues. Per germline, CDR1 DFQATT and CDR2 SNEGSKA (reference sequence). Trimming took off 0 bases at V and 2 bases at J, with 11 bases between the two ends. The CDR3 region is CSARDIAETYNEQFF. Written as DNA, the CDR3 is TGCAGTGCTAGAGACATAGCGGAGACCTACAATGAGCAGTTCTTC.

As to this clonotype: One end of the junction fails to match germline, which may point to a read error. This chain connects TRBV4-1 to TRBJ2-7; TRBD2 aligns across 14 bases. Looked up from germline, CDR1 is MGHRA and CDR2 is YSYEKL. The CDR3 is made up of 17 amino acids. The CDR3 DNA reads TGTGCCAGCAGCCAAGCGGGACTAGCGGGAGCCTACCACGAGCAGTACTTC. Its translation is CASSQAGLAGAYHEQYF.

The chain has TRBV6-1 and TRBJ2-7; maybe TRBD2 (6 bases). Trimming took off 8 bases at V and 0 bases at J, with 11 bases between the two ends. Germline V gene data show CDR1 as MNHNS and CDR2 as SASEGT. This CDR3 is 13 amino acids long. CDR3 sequence reads: CASRDWSSYEQYF. CDR3 coding DNA: TGTGCCAGCCGGGACTGGAGCTCCTACGAGCAGTACTTC.